The sequence of this TCR beta chain was determined in a study of T-cell reconstitution after alpha-beta-depleted transplantation in children. The sample holds many counts of this clonotype. As it was prepared, the TCRbeta library received unique molecular identifiers. Each CDR3 protein gets one entry after TCRdb re-called the PCR reads with MiXCR. The table records 170,000 or so distinct CDR3 sequences, 6% to 7% of them present only once. The clonotype comes from a human donor who donated a stem cell graft to a child with Wiskott-Aldrich syndrome. The sample consisted of PBMCs from the stem cell graft donor, taken from the stem cell graft.

CDR3 nucleotides: TGCAGCGTCCTCCGGGACTACGCCGGGGAGCTGTTTTTT. Amino acids: CSVLRDYAGELFF. The V call is TRBV29-1, the J call TRBJ2-2; the match to TRBD2 covers 7 bases. Germline V CDR1 and CDR2: SQVTM, ANQGSEA. The CDR3 loop spans 13 amino acids. The V gene end was trimmed by 6 bases and the J gene end by 6 bases; junction bases not matched to a gene: 7.